The clone carrying this T cell receptor (beta chain) was detected many times. Its antigen is undetermined. This record comes from a study of neurological immune-mediated disorders. Findings and limits, study-wide: The greatest degree of TCR clonal expansion was observed in HTLV-1-associated myelopathy, with the lowest in multiple sclerosis, below that of healthy controls.

Using its own MiXCR run on the 5' RACE reads, TCRdb lists one record per CDR3 protein. The repertoire holds tens of thousands of distinct CDR3 sequences, with 8% to 10% as singletons. Germline loops: CDR1 SQVTM, CDR2 ANQGSEA. J was trimmed by 3 bases and V by 1 base; bases with no gene match: 3. The CDR3 runs to 14 residues. Stated time point: longitudinal time-point 1 (baseline). Unsorted libraries were generated from 2 million PBMCs. These cells had been stored in RNAlater at -80 C. Source material: PBMCs. The receptor comes from a middle-aged woman in good health. The genes are TRBV29-1 and TRBJ2-7, with TRBD1 identical over 10 bases. DNA for the CDR3: TGCAGCGTTGAAGCGGGACAGGGGTTCTACGAGCAGTACTTC. It encodes CSVEAGQGFYEQYF.